The clone carrying this T cell receptor beta chain was seen a handful of times. Antigen: not known. The source of the sample is a study of regulatory T cells in long-lasting Graves disease. Study information: It was over 5 years of antithyroid drugs, with positive TSH receptor antibodies, that meant persistent Graves' disease.

Time point of the sample: persistent/refractory GD, antithyroid drugs over 5 years with positive TRAb. After RNA was extracted from PBMCs, the TCR library was made from it. The study, taken as a whole, reports: With persistent disease, TRBV28, TRBJ1-2 and TRBJ2-5 were the favored segments.

Building of the TCR beta libraries involved iRepertoire HTBI primers and Arm-PCR of CDR3 regions. TCRdb processed the multiplex PCR reads anew with MiXCR; each CDR3 protein has one entry. Of some 280,000 distinct CDR3 sequences detected, 20% to 25% appear once; the ten largest clones hold roughly three fifths. CDR3 length: 14 amino acids. Germline-derived CDR1 and CDR2 are DFQATT and SNEGSKA (reference sequence). Trimming took off 5 bases at V and 2 bases at J, with 15 bases between the two ends. The specimen comprised peripheral blood mononuclear cells (PBMCs), sampled when the disease was refractory, from a patient treated with antithyroid drugs. The chain recombines TRBV20-1 with TRBJ2-5; no clear D. This TCR was recovered from a female donor with Graves disease. The chain's CDR3 is CSAGEITFQETQYF. CDR3 bases: TGCAGTGCTGGCGAAATAACCTTTCAAGAGACCCAGTACTTC.